This T cell receptor beta chain derives from a study of cytomegalovirus exposure and HLA in healthy donors. There are 14 residues in the CDR3. V was clipped by 3 bases and J by 3 bases, with 11 bases between them. CDR1 and CDR2 (germline): LGHNT, FRNRAP. The method was immunoSEQ multiplex PCR; TCRdb's version includes in-frame clones alone and lacks a portion of them. The sample lists about 150,000 clones, around 83% occurring once. The clonotype comes from a human donor in good health. Sequencing was carried out using PBMCs. The V and J genes are TRBV12-5 and TRBJ1-2; D is possibly TRBD1 (6 bases). The DNA of the CDR3 is TGTGCTAGTGGTTTAGGCAGGGGAGACTATGGCTACACCTTC. This sequence encodes CASGLGRGDYGYTF.